The source of this T cell receptor beta chain is a study of blood T cell repertoires in COVID-19 (dated by TCRdb to the early 2020s). General notes on the study: Samples covering the acute and convalescent phases of COVID-19 were provided by collaborators in the United States, Italy and Spain. Where HLA class I and class II types were available, the types were taken from metadata supplied by the sample provider, not from assay-based typing. The samples were drawn from the first 160 participants of the ongoing ImmuneRACE study and from more than 1,000 subjects provided by 6 global collaborators. Nearly every sample came with metadata listing a de-identified subject ID, COVID-19 status, age in years and sex. A freely available public database, intended as a resource for researchers studying the immune response to SARS-CoV-2, is where the repertoires were released. The material from the prospective study consisted of cDNA or gDNA derived from T cells, B-cell-depleted T cells, or PBMCs. The dataset comprised deeply sampled blood TCRbeta repertoires from subjects exposed to, actively infected with, or recovered from COVID-19.

From cysteine to phenylalanine, the CDR3 is 16 amino acids long. The sequence is cut down to CDR3 DNA, 48 bases in frame from base 1. CDR1 and CDR2 (LGHDT, YNNKEL) derive from the germline V gene (reference sequence). V is shortened by 1 base, J by 4 bases, and the region joining them spans 14 bases. What the work shows at the level of the full study, not this receptor alone: How much clinical and demographic metadata was included differed by source and by participant, and the metadata was provided uncurated.

About this clone: What this receptor recognizes is not known. The sample holds no much larger clone one base away, and base qualities are not on file.

The collaborating institutions used their own protocols to collect whole blood in K2EDTA tubes. For TCRbeta analysis, collaborators shipped samples in one of three forms: frozen whole blood, isolated PBMCs, or DNA extracted from either of those sample types. The immunoSEQ Assay, a bias-controlled multiplex PCR, was used to amplify TCRbeta CDR3 regions from genomic DNA. The paper's processing steps were these. Within the assay, amplification of reference gene primers was used to estimate how many nucleated cells each sample contained. To quantify the absolute abundance of each unique TCRbeta CDR3 rearrangement, sequence reads were collapsed and filtered. For each sample, productive Simpson clonality was calculated by taking the square root of Simpson's diversity index across productive rearrangements. As stored in TCRdb, this immuneACCESS dataset retains in-frame rearrangements with V and J assigned. A fraction of the clones does not appear; measured against another copy, unresolved V genes explain less than half of the discrepancy, and the remainder lacks a known reason. V, J and clone size derive from that table, while D and trimming were established from the DNA sequence. Counted in this sample were 390,000 or so clones; 90% of them appeared once. The ten largest make up about 7% of the sample.

The source is a man younger than 35 with active or convalescent COVID-19. The sequenced sample consisted of peripheral blood. The V and J genes are TRBV3-1 (or the pseudogene TRBV3-2) and TRBJ1-5; the D gene cannot be named for sure. For the CDR3, the sequence is CASSQAGFGKNQPQHF. Read as DNA, the sequence is TGTGCCAGCAGCCAAGCGGGGTTTGGGAAAAATCAGCCCCAGCATTTT.